The source of this T cell receptor (beta chain) is a study of a mutant IDH1 vaccine in newly diagnosed glioma. Study details: A roughly 60% male, about 40% female split and a mean age of 40.4 years characterized treated patients. Standard pretreatment was either radiotherapy, temozolomide, or, for most, radiochemotherapy with temozolomide. Participants attended visit V12, the safety follow-up, at week 35, and then attended visit V13 at week 47.

TCRdb's copy holds only in-frame clones and misses some; the assay was immunoSEQ multiplex PCR. Altogether 35,000 to 40,000 clones are present, over 70% being singletons, with the ten largest covering about 8.9%. The time point: week 47, end of study. It was 300 ug of mutant IDH1 20-mer peptide that made up each vaccine dose, given with topical imiquimod. Points on this clone: The target antigen is unknown.

The germline V gene encodes CDR1 SGHKS and CDR2 YYEKEE (reference sequence). The CDR3 totals 15 residues. Trimming pared 0 bases from V and 2 bases from J, leaving 9 bases between. This sequence joins TRBV5-5 and TRBJ2-1; tentative D call: TRBD2 (6 bases). The sequence was collected from a man aged 35 to 55 with glioma. Specimen: PBMCs, collected from a glioma patient whose treatment included an IDH1 peptide vaccine. As DNA, the CDR3 is TGTGCCAGCAGCTTGGGACTAGGCCCCTACAATGAGCAGTTCTTC. This gives the protein CASSLGLGPYNEQFF.